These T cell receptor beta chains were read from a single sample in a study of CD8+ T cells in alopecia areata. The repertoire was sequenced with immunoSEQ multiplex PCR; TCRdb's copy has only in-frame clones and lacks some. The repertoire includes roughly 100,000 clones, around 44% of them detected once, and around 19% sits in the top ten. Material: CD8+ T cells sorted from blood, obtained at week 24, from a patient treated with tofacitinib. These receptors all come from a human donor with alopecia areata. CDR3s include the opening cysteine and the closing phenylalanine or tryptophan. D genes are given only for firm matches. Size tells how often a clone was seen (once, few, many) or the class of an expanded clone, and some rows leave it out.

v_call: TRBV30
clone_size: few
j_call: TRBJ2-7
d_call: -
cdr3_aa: CAWSVLGKSYEQYF
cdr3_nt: TGTGCCTGGAGTGTACTGGGGAAATCCTACGAGCAGTACTTC

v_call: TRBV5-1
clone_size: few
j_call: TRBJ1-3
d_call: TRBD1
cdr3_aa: CASSRGQGAQDTIYF
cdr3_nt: TGCGCCAGCAGCAGGGGACAGGGGGCTCAAGACACCATATATTTT

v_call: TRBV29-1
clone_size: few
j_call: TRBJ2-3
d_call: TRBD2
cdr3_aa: CSLRLAGLTDTQYF
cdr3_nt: TGCAGCCTTCGACTAGCGGGACTTACAGATACGCAGTATTTT

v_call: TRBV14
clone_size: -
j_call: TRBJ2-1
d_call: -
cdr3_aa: CASSQDINPYNEQFF
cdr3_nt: TGTGCCAGCAGCCAAGACATAAATCCTTACAATGAGCAGTTCTTC

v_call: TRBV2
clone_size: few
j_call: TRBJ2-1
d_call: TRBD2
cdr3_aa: CASSEGGGSYNEQFF
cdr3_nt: TGTGCCAGCAGTGAGGGCGGGGGCTCCTACAATGAGCAGTTCTTC

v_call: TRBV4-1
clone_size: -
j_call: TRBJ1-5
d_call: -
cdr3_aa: CASSQDLGGNQPQHF
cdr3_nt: TGCGCCAGCAGCCAAGATCTGGGAGGAAATCAGCCCCAGCATTTT

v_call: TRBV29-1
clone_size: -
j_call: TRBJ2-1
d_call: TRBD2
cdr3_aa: CSVSGLAGARYNEQFF
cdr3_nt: TGCAGCGTCTCGGGACTAGCGGGAGCTCGCTACAATGAGCAGTTCTTC

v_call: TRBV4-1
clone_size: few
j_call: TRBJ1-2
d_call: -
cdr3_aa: CASSQVVANYGYTF
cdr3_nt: TGCGCCAGCAGCCAAGTTGTCGCTAACTATGGCTACACCTTC

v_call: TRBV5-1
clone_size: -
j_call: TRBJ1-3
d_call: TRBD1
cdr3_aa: CASSESGGQDLSGNTIYF
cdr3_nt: TGCGCCAGCAGCGAATCCGGAGGACAGGACCTTTCTGGAAACACCATATATTTT

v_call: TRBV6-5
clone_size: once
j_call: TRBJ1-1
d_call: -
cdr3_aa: CASTADGYEAFF
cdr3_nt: TGTGCCAGCACCGCCGACGGGTATGAAGCTTTCTTT

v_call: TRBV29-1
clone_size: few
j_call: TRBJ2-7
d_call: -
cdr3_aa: CSVELSDYEQYF
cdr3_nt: TGCAGCGTTGAACTGTCCGATTACGAGCAGTACTTC

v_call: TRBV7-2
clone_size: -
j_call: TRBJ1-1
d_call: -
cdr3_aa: CASMGGRWNTEAFF
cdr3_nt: TGTGCCAGCATGGGGGGAAGGTGGAATACTGAAGCTTTCTTT

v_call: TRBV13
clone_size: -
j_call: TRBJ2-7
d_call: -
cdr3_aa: CASSHLDSSLEQYF
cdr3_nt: TGTGCCAGCAGCCACCTGGACTCTTCTTTGGAGCAGTACTTC

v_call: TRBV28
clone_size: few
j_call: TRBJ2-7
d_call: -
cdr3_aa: CASTDPSSYEQYF
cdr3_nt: TGTGCCAGCACCGATCCGAGCTCCTACGAGCAGTACTTC